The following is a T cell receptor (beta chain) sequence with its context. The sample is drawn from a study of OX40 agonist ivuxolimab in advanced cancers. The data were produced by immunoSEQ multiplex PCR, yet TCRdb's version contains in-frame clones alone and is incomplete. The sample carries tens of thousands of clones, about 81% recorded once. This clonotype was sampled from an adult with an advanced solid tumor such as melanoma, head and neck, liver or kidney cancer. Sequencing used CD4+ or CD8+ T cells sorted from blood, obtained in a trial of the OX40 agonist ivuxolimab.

The CDR3 nucleotides read TGTGCCAGCAGCGTAAGGCCTAGCGGGAGGGCAGATGAGCAGTTCTTC. Amino acid sequence: CASSVRPSGRADEQFF. The chain uses TRBV9 and TRBJ2-1, with TRBD2 identical over 12 bases. The CDR3 contains 16 residues. Losses at the gene ends were 1 base for V and 8 bases for J; bases not matched to a gene: 7. Germline V gives CDR1 SGDLS, CDR2 YYNGEE.